This T cell receptor (beta chain) was captured in a study of CD8+ T cells in alopecia areata. General observations from the study: Tofacitinib significantly lowered scalp clonality and expanded CD8+ clones among the top 100.

Reverse transcription of extracted RNA yielded cDNA, which provided the sequencing template. Using immunoSEQ multiplex PCR, the repertoire was profiled, and TCRdb retains in-frame clones only, with some absent. This table holds some 200,000 clones, about three fifths found once. Notes on this clone: Antigen unknown.

The treatment was: oral pan-JAK inhibitor, 5-10 mg twice daily. Sorting separated CD4+ and CD8+ T cells out of PBMCs. Sequenced material: CD4+ T cells sorted from blood, taken at week 24, from a patient treated with tofacitinib. This sequence originates from a human donor with alopecia areata.

CDR3 DNA: TGCGCCAGCAGCCAAGATTTGGGACTAGCGGGAGGCTTCCAGTACTTC. Amino acid sequence: CASSQDLGLAGGFQYF. This chain links TRBV4-1 with TRBJ2-7; 15 bases are shared with TRBD2. With V trimmed by 0 bases and J by 10 bases, 7 bases remained unmatched. Germline lookup yields CDR1 MGHRA and CDR2 YSYEKL. The length of the CDR3 is 16 residues.